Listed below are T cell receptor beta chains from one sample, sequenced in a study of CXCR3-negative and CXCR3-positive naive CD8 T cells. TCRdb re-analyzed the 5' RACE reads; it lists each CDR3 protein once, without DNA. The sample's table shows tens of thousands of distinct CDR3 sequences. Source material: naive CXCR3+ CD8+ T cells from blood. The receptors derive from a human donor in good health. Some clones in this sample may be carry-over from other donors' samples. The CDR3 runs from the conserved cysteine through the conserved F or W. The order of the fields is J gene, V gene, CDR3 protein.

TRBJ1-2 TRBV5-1 CASSLETAGGYTF
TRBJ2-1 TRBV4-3 CASSQVGTGGYNEQFF
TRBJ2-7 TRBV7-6 CASSLGENQGFHEQYF
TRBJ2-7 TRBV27 CASRSSGEPEQYF
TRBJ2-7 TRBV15 CATSSRLAGLYEQYF
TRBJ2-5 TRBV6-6 CASRNGGDQYF
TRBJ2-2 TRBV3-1 CASSQGREGLTGELFF
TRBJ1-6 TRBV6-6 CAVGALQFSLHF
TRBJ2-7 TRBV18 CASSPSGEREGYEEQYF
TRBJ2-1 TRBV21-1 CATTFFCSYNEQFF
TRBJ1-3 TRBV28 CASCYATDSGNTIYF
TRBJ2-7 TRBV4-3 CASSQGRDALYEQYF
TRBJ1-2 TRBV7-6 CASSPPGTGDYGYTF
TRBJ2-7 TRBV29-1 CSVEGLSDYEQYF
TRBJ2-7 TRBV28 CASSSPVGGSYEQYF
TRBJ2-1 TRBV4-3 CASSQDAPLVSGDYNEQFF
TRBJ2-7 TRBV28 CATKPTGTSYEQYF
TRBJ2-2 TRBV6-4 CASSSQGQTGELFF
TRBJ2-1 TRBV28 CASNGPGRLVSYNEQFF
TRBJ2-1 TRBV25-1 CASTKTGTGYNNEQFF
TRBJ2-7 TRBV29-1 CSVGIRDRGYEQYF
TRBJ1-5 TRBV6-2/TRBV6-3 CASSYSQGGYQPQHF
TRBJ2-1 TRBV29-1 CSVEDITFLNEQFF
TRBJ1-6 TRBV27 CASSLSSYNSPLHF
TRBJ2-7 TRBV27 CASSFSGTNDEQYF
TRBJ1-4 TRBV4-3 CASSQPRGEKLFF
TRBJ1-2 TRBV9 CASSVEGTTRTNYGYTF
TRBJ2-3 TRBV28 CASSLRGQGILDTQYF
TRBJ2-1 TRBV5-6 CASSYTSGGAAVQFF
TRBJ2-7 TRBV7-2 CASSLGGGLEQYF
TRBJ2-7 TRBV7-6 CASSRTGGGFDEQYF
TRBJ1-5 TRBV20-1 CSAPKAGREGQPQHF
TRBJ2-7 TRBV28 CASSLWGGRSYEQYF
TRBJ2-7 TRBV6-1 CASSYRGDYEQYF
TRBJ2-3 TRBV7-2 CASSSWTRIDTQYF
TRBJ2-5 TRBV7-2 CASSLPGLAETQYF
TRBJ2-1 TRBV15 CATSPTQSGRGNEQFF
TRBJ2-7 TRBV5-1 CASSDQGQEQYF
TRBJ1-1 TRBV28 CASSFRPDRYLNTEAFF
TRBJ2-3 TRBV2 CASSEVPGTDTQYF
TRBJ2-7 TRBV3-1 CASSQAFGEQYF
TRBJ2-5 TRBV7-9 CASSSVSGEGPETQYF
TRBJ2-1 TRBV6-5 CASSYVGGPNEQFF
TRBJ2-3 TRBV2 CALAGGLAGWSTDTQYF
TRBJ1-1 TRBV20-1 CSATPAGSNTEAFF
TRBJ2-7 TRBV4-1 CASSQAVRDTYEQYF
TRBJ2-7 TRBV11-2 CASSFPPERSLSGEQYF
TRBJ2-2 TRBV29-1 CSVEVGTWGAGELFF
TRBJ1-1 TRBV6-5 CASSYTGSVEAFF
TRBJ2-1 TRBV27 CASSPPTGLAYNEQFF
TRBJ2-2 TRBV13 CASSLDSYTGELFF
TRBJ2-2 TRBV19 CASSPSGGPGELFF
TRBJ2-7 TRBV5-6 CASSRVGYEQYF
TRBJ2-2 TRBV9 CASSVLGLWTDGPNTGELFF
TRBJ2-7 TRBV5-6 CASSSLLVGRTYEQYF
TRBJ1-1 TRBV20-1 CSVQLDTEAFF
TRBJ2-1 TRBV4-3 CASSQEGGLGEQFF
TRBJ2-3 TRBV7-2 CASSSRDRDTDTQYF
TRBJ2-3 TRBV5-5 CASSSIGQGRSTDTQYF